This T cell receptor (beta chain) was captured by sequencing in a study of T cells in Graves' hyperthyroidism and ophthalmopathy. Study outcomes and limitations: Blood also held most thyroid clonotypes expanded beyond 0.001.

This CDR3 is built from 15 residues. The germline V and J ends were trimmed by 3 bases and 2 bases, with 11 bases remaining between them. RNA transcripts were the template for amplifying TCR beta CDR3 regions. When the TCR CDR3 underwent first-round RT-PCR, the HTBI primer set was used. TCRdb called the multiplex PCR reads again in MiXCR, with one record for every CDR3 protein. Of 300,000 to 450,000 distinct CDR3 sequences in the sample, roughly 14% were seen once. The hyperthyroidism was newly diagnosed and had lasted under 2 months; the patients were aged 18 to 65. This clonotype was observed at least ten times. What it recognizes is unknown.

The receptor was isolated from a woman between 18 and 29 years old with Graves' hyperthyroidism that later progressed to Graves' ophthalmopathy. Sequenced input: blood. The chain joins TRBV12-3 or TRBV12-4 to TRBJ1-3; tentatively, D is TRBD1 (6 bases). CDR3 amino acids: CASSFGAGAGNTIYF. The DNA for the CDR3 is TGTGCCAGCAGTTTCGGGGCAGGGGCTGGAAACACCATATATTTT.